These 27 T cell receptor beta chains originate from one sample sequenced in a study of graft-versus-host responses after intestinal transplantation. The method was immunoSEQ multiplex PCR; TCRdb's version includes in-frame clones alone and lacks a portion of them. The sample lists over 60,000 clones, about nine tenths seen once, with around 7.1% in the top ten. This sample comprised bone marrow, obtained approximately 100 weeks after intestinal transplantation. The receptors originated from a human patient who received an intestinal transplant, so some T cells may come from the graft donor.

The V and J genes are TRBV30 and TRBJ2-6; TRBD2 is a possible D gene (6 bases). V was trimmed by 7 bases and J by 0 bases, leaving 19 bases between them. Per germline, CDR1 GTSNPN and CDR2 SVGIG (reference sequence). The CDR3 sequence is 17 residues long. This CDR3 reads CASTPGLLPSGANVLTF. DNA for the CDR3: TGTGCCTCCACCCCGGGACTGCTCCCCTCTGGGGCCAACGTCCTGACTTTC.

The CDR3 sequence is CASTYSRQGNEQFF. In nucleotides, the CDR3 is TGTGCCAGCACATACTCCAGGCAGGGGAATGAGCAGTTCTTC. The J gene is TRBJ2-1, the V gene TRBV28; TRBD1 is a possible D gene (6 bases). The germline V and J ends were trimmed by 7 bases and 7 bases, with 17 bases remaining between them. Germline V gene sequence: CDR1 MDHEN, CDR2 SYDVKM. The CDR3 has 14 residues.

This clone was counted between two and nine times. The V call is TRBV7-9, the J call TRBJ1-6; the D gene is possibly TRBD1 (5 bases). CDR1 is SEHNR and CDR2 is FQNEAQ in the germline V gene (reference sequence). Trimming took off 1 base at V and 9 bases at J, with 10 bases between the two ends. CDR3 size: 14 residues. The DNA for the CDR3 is TGTGCCAGCAGCTTAGAAATGACAGTTTCACCCCTCCACTTT. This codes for CASSLEMTVSPLHF.

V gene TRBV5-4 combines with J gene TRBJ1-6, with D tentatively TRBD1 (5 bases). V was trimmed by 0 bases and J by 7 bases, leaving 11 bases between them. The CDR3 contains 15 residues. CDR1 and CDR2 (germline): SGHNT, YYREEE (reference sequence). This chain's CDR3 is CASSLVGQPNSPLHF. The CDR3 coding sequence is TGTGCCAGCAGCTTGGTGGGGCAGCCAAATTCACCCCTCCACTTT.

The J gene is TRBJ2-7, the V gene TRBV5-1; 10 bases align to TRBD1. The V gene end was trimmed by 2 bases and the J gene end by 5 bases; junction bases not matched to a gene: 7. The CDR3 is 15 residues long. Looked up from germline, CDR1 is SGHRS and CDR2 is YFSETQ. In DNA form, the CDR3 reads TGCGCCAGCAGCTTCCTACCCGGGACAGGGGACGAGCAGTACTTC. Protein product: CASSFLPGTGDEQYF.

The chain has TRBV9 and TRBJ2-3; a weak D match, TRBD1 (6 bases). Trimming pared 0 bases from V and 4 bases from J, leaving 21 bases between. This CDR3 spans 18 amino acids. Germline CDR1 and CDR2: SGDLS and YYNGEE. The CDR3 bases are TGTGCCAGCAGCGTAGACCCTGCGCCTCAGGGGTTGGCAGATACGCAGTATTTT. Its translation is CASSVDPAPQGLADTQYF.

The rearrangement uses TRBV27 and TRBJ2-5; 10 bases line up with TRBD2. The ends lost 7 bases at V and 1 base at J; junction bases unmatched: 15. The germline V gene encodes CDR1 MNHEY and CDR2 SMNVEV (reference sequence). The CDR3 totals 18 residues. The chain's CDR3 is CASKGVDWTSGRQETQYF. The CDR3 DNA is TGTGCCAGCAAGGGGGTAGATTGGACTAGCGGACGCCAAGAGACCCAGTACTTC.

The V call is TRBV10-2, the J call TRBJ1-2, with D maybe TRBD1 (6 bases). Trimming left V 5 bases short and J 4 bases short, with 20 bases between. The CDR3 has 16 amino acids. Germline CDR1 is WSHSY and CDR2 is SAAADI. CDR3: CASSRDNPRFGYGYTF. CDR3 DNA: TGCGCCAGCAGTAGGGACAACCCCCGGTTTGGCTATGGCTACACCTTC.

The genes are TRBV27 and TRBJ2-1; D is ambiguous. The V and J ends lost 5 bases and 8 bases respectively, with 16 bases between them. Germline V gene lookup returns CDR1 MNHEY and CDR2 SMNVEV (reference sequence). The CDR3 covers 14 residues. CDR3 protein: CASSPSVNFDEQFF. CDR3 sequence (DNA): TGTGCCAGCAGTCCCAGCGTGAACTTCGATGAGCAGTTCTTC.

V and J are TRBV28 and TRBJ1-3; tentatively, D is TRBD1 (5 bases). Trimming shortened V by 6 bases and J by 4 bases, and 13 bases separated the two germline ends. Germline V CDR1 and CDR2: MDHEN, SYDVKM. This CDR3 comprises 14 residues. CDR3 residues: CASSNGNRGNTIYF. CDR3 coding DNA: TGTGCCAGCAGCAACGGGAACAGGGGAAACACCATATATTTT. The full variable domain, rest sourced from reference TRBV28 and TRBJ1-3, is DVKVTQSSRYLVKRTGEKVFLECVQDMDHENMFWYRQDPGLGLRLIYFSYDVKMKEKGDIPEGYSVSREKKERFSLILESASTNQTSMYLCASSNGNRGNTIYFGEGSWLTVV.

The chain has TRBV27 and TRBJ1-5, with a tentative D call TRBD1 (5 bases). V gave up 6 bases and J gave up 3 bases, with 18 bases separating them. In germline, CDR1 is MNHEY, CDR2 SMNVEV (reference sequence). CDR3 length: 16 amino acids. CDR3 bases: TGTGCCAGCAGGTACCCCGGGACCGGTTACAATCAGCCCCAGCATTTT. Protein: CASRYPGTGYNQPQHF.

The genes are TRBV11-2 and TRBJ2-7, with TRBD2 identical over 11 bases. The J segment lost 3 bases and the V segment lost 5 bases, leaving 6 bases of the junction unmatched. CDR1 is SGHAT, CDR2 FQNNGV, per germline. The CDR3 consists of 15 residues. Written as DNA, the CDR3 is TGTGCCAGCAGCGTGACTAGCGGGATGATCTACGAGCAGTACTTC. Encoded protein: CASSVTSGMIYEQYF.

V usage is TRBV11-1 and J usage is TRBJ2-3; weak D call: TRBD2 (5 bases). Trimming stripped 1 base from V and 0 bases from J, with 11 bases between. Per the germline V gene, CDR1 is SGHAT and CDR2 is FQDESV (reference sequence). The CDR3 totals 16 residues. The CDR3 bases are TGTGCCAGCAGCTTAGGGGAGCGTGAGAGCACAGATACGCAGTATTTT. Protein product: CASSLGERESTDTQYF.

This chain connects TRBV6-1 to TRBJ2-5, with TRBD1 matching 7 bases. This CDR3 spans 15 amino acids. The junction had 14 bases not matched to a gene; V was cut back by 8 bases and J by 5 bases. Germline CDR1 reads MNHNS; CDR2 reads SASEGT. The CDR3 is CASRGTGTVKETQYF. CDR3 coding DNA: TGTGCCAGCCGGGGCACCGGGACAGTGAAGGAGACCCAGTACTTC.

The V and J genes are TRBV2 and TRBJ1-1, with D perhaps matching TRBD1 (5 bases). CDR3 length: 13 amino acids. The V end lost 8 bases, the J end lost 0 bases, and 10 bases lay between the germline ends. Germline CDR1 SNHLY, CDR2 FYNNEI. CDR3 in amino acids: CASLGDVNTEAFF. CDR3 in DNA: TGTGCCAGCTTGGGGGATGTGAACACTGAAGCTTTCTTT.

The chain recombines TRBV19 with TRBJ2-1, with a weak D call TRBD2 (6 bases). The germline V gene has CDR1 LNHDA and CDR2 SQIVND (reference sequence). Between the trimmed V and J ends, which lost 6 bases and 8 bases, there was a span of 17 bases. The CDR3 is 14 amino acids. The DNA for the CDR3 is TGTGCCAGTAGACAATCGGAGGGGTGGGATGAGCAGTTCTTC. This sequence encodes CASRQSEGWDEQFF.

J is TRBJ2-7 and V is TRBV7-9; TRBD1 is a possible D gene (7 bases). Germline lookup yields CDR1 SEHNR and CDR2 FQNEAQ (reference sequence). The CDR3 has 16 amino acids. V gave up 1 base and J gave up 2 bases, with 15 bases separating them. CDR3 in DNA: TGTGCCAGCAGCTTAGAGGACAGGCGGGGCACCTACGAGCAGTACTTC. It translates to CASSLEDRRGTYEQYF.

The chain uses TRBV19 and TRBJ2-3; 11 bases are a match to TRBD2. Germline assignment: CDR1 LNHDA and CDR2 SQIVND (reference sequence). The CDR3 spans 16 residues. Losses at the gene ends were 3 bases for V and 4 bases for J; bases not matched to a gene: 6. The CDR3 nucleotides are TGTGCCAGTAGTATGGATAGCGGGGGGGCAGCAGATACGCAGTATTTT. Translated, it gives CASSMDSGGAADTQYF.

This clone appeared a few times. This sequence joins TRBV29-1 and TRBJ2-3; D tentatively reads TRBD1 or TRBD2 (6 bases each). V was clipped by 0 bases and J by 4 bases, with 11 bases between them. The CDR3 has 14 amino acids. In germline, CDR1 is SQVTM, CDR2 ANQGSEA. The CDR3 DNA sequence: TGCAGCGTTGAAGATCCGGGGGCCCCAGATACGCAGTATTTT. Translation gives CSVEDPGAPDTQYF.

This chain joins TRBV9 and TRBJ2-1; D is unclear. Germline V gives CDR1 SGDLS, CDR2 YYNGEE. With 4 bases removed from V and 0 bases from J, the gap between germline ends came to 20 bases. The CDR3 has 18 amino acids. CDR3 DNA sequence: TGTGCCAGCAGCCCTCCTCGTGAACCCTCAAGCTCCTACAATGAGCAGTTCTTC. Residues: CASSPPREPSSSYNEQFF.

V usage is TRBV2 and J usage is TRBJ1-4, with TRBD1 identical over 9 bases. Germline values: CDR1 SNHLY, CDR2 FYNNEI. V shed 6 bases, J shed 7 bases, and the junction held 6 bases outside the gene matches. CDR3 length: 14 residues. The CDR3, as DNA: TGTGCCAGCAGAGAGACAGGGGGGAGTGAAAAACTGTTTTTT. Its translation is CASRETGGSEKLFF.

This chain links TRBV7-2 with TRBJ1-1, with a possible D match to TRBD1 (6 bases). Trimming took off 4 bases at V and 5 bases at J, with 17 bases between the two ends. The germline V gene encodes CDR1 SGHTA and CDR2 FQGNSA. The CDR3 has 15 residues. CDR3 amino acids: CASSWDIPPITEAFF. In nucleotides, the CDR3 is TGTGCCAGCAGCTGGGACATCCCCCCTATTACTGAAGCTTTCTTT.

DNA of the CDR3: TGCAGCGTTGCGGGAGGGCTCAAGTACGAGCAGTACTTC. Amino acids: CSVAGGLKYEQYF. This rearrangement joins TRBV29-1 to TRBJ2-7; the match to TRBD2 covers 8 bases. The germline V gene encodes CDR1 SQVTM and CDR2 ANQGSEA. With 4 bases clipped from V and 4 bases from J, the junction kept 6 bases outside the gene matches. The CDR3 runs to 13 residues.

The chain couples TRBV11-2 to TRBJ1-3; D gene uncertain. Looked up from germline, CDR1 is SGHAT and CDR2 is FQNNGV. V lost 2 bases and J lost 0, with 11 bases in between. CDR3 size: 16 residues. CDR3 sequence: CASSLFKANSGNTIYF. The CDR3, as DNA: TGTGCCAGCAGCTTATTCAAGGCAAACTCTGGAAACACCATATATTTT.

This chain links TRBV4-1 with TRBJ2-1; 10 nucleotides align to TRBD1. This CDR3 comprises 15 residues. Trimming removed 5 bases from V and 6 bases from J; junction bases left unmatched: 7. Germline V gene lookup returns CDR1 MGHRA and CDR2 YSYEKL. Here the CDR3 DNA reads TGCGCCAGCAGCAATCCGGGACAGGGGAGCAATGAGCAGTTCTTC. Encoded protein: CASSNPGQGSNEQFF.

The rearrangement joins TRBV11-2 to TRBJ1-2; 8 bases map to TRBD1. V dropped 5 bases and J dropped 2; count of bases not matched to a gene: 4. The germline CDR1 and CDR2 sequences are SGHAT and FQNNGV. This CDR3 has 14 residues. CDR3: CASSDRGRNYGYTF. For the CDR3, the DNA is TGTGCCAGCAGCGACAGGGGAAGGAACTATGGCTACACCTTC.

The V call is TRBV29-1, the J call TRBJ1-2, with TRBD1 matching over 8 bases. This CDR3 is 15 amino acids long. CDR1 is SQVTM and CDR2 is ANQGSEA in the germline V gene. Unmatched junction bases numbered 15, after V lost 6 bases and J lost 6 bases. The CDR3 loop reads CSVSNPGQGSDGYTF. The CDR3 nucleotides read TGCAGCGTCTCAAACCCCGGACAGGGTAGTGATGGCTACACCTTC.